These 12 T cell receptor beta chains share one sample of origin, sequenced in a study of blood T cell repertoires in COVID-19. TCRdb's copy holds only in-frame clones and misses some; the assay was immunoSEQ multiplex PCR. The data hold 350,000 to 500,000 clones, with around nine tenths observed a single time. The sample comprised peripheral blood. All receptors derive from a man aged 18 to 30 with COVID-19, enrolled during active disease.

The chain joins TRBV6-2 or TRBV6-3 to TRBJ2-7; D gene ambiguous. Deletions cut 6 bases from V and 7 bases from J, with 13 bases between. This CDR3 has 12 amino acids. Per germline, CDR1 MNHEY and CDR2 SVGEGT. The DNA for the CDR3 is TGTGCCAGCAGCACCTCTACGAGGGAGCAGTACTTC. Translating gives CASSTSTREQYF.

In DNA form, the CDR3 reads TGTGCCAGCAGCCAAGAGGGACAGCCTAATCAGCCCCAGCATTTT. This encodes CASSQEGQPNQPQHF. The gene calls are TRBV3-1 (or the pseudogene TRBV3-2) and TRBJ1-5, with 7 nucleotides matching TRBD1. Germline V CDR1 and CDR2: LGHDT, YNNKEL (reference sequence). V dropped 0 bases and J dropped 4; count of bases not matched to a gene: 3. This CDR3 spans 15 amino acids.

This chain connects TRBV5-4 to TRBJ2-1; a weak D match, TRBD2 (6 bases). Germline CDR1 reads SGHNT; CDR2 reads YYREEE (reference sequence). The V end was cut by 4 bases, the J end by 0 bases, with 14 bases between. The CDR3 extends over 16 amino acids. The CDR3 protein is CASSGPRERSYNEQFF. CDR3 sequence (DNA): TGTGCCAGCAGCGGGCCGCGGGAACGCTCCTACAATGAGCAGTTCTTC.

The chain is built from TRBV5-4 and TRBJ2-5; 7 nucleotides line up with TRBD1. From germline, CDR1 is SGHNT and CDR2 YYREEE (reference sequence). Trimming at V came to 3 bases and at J to 2 bases, leaving 7 bases not matched to a gene. The CDR3 consists of 15 residues. CDR3 DNA sequence: TGTGCCAGCAGCTCAGCGACAGGGCCACAAGAGACCCAGTACTTC. It yields the protein CASSSATGPQETQYF.

V usage is TRBV29-1 and J usage is TRBJ1-5; TRBD1 aligns across 10 bases. The CDR3 has 13 amino acids. V trimming: 4 bases; J trimming: 6 bases; junction bases outside the gene matches: 3. CDR1 and CDR2 (germline): SQVTM, ANQGSEA. The CDR3, as DNA: TGCAGCGTTGGACAGGGGGCAACTCAGCCCCAGCATTTT. It yields the protein CSVGQGATQPQHF.

The chain couples TRBV29-1 to TRBJ1-2; the D is unclear. Trimming removed 6 bases at V and 0 bases at J, with 23 bases between. The CDR3 contains 17 residues. Germline V gives CDR1 SQVTM, CDR2 ANQGSEA. CDR3 nucleotides: TGCAGCGTGAAGCGGTCGGGAGCAATACCCACTAACTATGGCTACACCTTC. This translates into CSVKRSGAIPTNYGYTF.

For this clone: This same CDR3 is encoded by further DNA sequences in the sample. The CDR3 DNA follows: TGTGCCAGTAGTATTGGTGCGACTAATGAAAAACTGTTTTTT. Translated: CASSIGATNEKLFF. The V and J genes are TRBV19 and TRBJ1-4; D remains unclear. Germline V gives CDR1 LNHDA, CDR2 SQIVND (reference sequence). CDR3 length equals 14 residues. V was shortened by 3 bases and J by 2 bases, with 7 bases between the two germline ends.

The chain carries TRBV19 and TRBJ2-2; a possible D gene is TRBD1 (6 bases). Trimming shortened V by 6 bases and J by 2 bases, and 10 bases separated the two germline ends. Germline lookup yields CDR1 LNHDA and CDR2 SQIVND (reference sequence). The CDR3 is 14 amino acids. In DNA form, the CDR3 reads TGTGCCAGTAGGAGGGGGTTCAACACCGGGGAGCTGTTTTTT. This encodes CASRRGFNTGELFF.

As concerns this clone: Sequence at one end of the junction differs from germline and may be a read error. The chain combines TRBV7-8 with TRBJ2-2; 11 positions match TRBD2. CDR3 size: 17 residues. Germline CDR1 is SGHVS and CDR2 is FQNEAQ. CDR3 sequence reads: CASSVAGGNSNTGELFF. The CDR3 nucleotides read TGTGCCAGCAGCGTAGCGGGGGGGAATTCGAACACCGGGGAGCTGTTTTTT.

This chain uses TRBV15 with TRBJ2-3; D uncertain. From germline, CDR1 is LNHNV and CDR2 YYDKDF (reference sequence). V lost 0 bases and J 0 bases, leaving 10 bases between the germline ends. The CDR3 runs 16 residues. CDR3 sequence reads: CATSRDRGGSTDTQYF. The CDR3 DNA reads TGTGCCACCAGCAGAGATCGTGGCGGTAGCACAGATACGCAGTATTTT.

The chain combines TRBV6-5 with TRBJ1-1; D ambiguous. From germline, CDR1 is MNHEY and CDR2 SVGAGI. The CDR3 has 13 amino acids. V dropped 6 bases and J dropped 4 bases, with 12 bases sitting between them. In DNA form, the CDR3 reads TGTGCCAGCAGACGAGGAGCGGGCACTGAAGCTTTCTTT. Translated: CASRRGAGTEAFF.

The chain has TRBV11-3 and TRBJ2-7, with 9 bases identical to TRBD1. Trimming cost V 1 base and J 3 bases; bases outside gene matches: 4. The CDR3 covers 15 residues. The germline V gene encodes CDR1 SGHNT and CDR2 YENEEA. The CDR3 protein is CASSLGTGDFYEQYF. The DNA for the CDR3 is TGTGCCAGCAGCTTAGGGACAGGGGACTTCTACGAGCAGTACTTC.